In this sample, the clone carrying this TCR beta chain turned up a few times. What it binds is not known. The treatment denotes: oral pan-JAK inhibitor, 5-10 mg twice daily. Per germline, CDR1 LGHNA and CDR2 YSLEER. The CDR3 extends over 14 amino acids. V was clipped by 6 bases and J by 6 bases; unmatched bases: 5. Investigators isolated RNA and reverse transcribed it into cDNA to act as the sequencing template. TCRdb keeps only in-frame clones here, not all; method: immunoSEQ multiplex PCR. The repertoire holds about 100,000 clones, around 47% seen once, with 18% in the top ten. This sample was taken from a study of CD8+ T cells in alopecia areata. Study context: Each day, treated patients took oral tofacitinib twice, at 5 to 10 mg per dose.

Points from the study as a whole: In scalp and blood during tofacitinib, many expanded lesional clones persisted.

The starting material was CD8+ T cells sorted from blood, obtained at week 24, from a patient treated with tofacitinib. This receptor was identified in a human donor with alopecia areata. V usage is TRBV4-3 and J usage is TRBJ2-2; 9 bases map to TRBD1. For the CDR3, the DNA is TGCGCCAGCAGGGCCCGGGACAGGGCCGGGGAGCTGTTTTTT. Translated, it gives CASRARDRAGELFF.